This TCR beta chain was captured by sequencing in a study of early T cells in non-severe SARS-CoV-2 infection. Study context: Investigators sequenced bulk RNA drawn from unsorted whole blood, and chains remained unpaired. Overall study findings and caveats: Reliance on VDJdb matching favored anti-spike CD8 responses; private and CD4 specificities were missed.

This clonotype was detected many times. What it recognizes is unknown. Each single cDNA molecule received a unique molecular identifier. TCRdb re-called the 5' RACE reads through MiXCR, storing one row per CDR3 protein. This sample has about 52,000 distinct CDR3 sequences; approximately 10% occur once, and the top ten carry less than 15%. The CDR3 length is 15 residues. The trim removed 8 bases at V and 3 bases at J, leaving 3 bases unmatched. The germline V gene has CDR1 SNHLY and CDR2 FYNNEI. This rearrangement joins TRBV2 to TRBJ2-2, with TRBD2 identical over 13 bases. The source of this sequence is an adult who was a healthcare worker with PCR-confirmed SARS-CoV-2 infection or an uninfected control (not recorded which). Source material: whole blood. In DNA form, the CDR3 reads TGTGCCAGCGGACTAGCGGGAGCGCACACCGGGGAGCTGTTTTTT. Translating it yields CASGLAGAHTGELFF. Looking up the rest from reference TRBV2 and TRBJ2-2 gives the full variable domain: EPEVTQTPSHQVTQMGQEVILRCVPISNHLYFYWYRQILGQKVEFLVSFYNNEISEKSEIFDDQFSVERPDGSNFTLKIRSTKLEDSAMYFCASGLAGAHTGELFFGEGSRLTVL.